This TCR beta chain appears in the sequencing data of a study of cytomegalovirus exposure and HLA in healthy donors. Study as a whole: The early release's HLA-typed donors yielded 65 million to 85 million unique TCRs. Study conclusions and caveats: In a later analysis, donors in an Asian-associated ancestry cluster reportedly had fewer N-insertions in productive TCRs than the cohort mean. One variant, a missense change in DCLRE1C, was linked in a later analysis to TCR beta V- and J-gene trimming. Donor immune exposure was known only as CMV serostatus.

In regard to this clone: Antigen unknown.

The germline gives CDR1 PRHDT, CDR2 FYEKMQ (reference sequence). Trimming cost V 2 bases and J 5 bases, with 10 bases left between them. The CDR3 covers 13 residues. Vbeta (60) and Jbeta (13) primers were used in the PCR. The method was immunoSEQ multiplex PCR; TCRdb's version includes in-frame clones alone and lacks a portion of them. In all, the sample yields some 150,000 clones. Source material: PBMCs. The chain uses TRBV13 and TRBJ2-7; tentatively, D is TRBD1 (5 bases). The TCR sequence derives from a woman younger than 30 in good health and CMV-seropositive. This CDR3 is CASSLKGSHEQYF. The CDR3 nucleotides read TGTGCCAGCAGCTTAAAGGGGTCGCACGAGCAGTACTTC.